This T cell receptor (beta chain) emerged from a study of shared clonotypes between healthy human individuals. Comment on this clone: The antigen is undetermined.

CDR1 and CDR2 from the germline V gene are LNHDA and SQIVND (reference sequence). This CDR3 spans 15 amino acids. With 4 bases removed from V and 1 base from J, the gap between germline ends came to 10 bases. As defined, naive CD8 cells were CD45RO-negative and positively selected for CCR7, with terminally differentiated effector memory CD45RA+ cells excluded. Study observations and caveats: Some clonotypes were shared by all four sorted-subset donors, while others were not shared. The non-shared ones had lower generation probabilities than the shared ones.

In the authors' methods: ImmunoSEQ yielded junction-only sequences lacking quality scores, so filtering differed. Profiled with immunoSEQ multiplex PCR; TCRdb holds only in-frame clones, not every one. The DNA gave D and trimming, while V, J and clone size come from that table. Here the sample spans some 2,000,000 clones, about 94% being singletons. Sequences were obtained from naive CD8+ T cells sorted from blood. The TCR was taken from a man aged 18-30 years in good health. The chain is built from TRBV19 and TRBJ1-4, with D uncertain. Here the CDR3 reads CASSTRAVTNEKLFF. DNA for the CDR3: TGTGCCAGTAGTACCCGAGCCGTAACTAATGAAAAACTGTTTTTT. The full variable domain, with the rest looked up from reference TRBV19 and TRBJ1-4, is DGGITQSPKYLFRKEGQNVTLSCEQNLNHDAMYWYRQDPGQGLRLIYYSQIVNDFQKGDIAEGYSVSREKKESFPLTVTSAQKNPTAFYLCASSTRAVTNEKLFFGSGTQLSVL.